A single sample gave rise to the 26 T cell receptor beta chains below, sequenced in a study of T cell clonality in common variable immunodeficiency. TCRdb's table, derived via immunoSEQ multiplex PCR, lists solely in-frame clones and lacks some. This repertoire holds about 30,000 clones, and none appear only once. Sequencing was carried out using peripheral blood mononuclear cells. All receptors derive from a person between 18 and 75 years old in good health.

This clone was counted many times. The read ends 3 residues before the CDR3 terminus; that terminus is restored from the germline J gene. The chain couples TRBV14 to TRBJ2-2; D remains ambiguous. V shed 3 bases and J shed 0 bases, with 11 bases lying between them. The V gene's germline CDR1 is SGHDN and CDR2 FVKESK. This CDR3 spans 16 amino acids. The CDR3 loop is CASSHRTLPNTGELFF. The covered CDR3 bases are TGTGCCAGCAGCCACAGAACCCTCCCGAACACCGGGGAG.

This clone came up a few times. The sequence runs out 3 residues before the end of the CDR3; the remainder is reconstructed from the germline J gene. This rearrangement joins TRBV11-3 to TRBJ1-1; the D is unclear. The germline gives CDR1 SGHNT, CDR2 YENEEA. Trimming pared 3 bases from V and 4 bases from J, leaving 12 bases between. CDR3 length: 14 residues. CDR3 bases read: TGTGCCAGCAGCTTTGAGGGTGGTGGCACTGAA. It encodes CASSFEGGGTE. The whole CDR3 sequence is CASSFEGGGTEAFF.

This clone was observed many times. CDR3 protein: CSDLAGTAGETQYF. CDR3 bases read: TGCAGCGATTTAGCGGGGACCGCGGGAGAGACG. V usage is TRBV29-1 and J usage is TRBJ2-3; 8 bases are a match to TRBD2. The read comes to an end 3 residues before the CDR3 does, leaving the germline J gene to fill in the end. The CDR3 contains 14 residues. From germline, CDR1 is SQVTM and CDR2 ANQGSEA.

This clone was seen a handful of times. The CDR3 DNA, read in part, is TGTGCCAGCAAGCCCCAGGGGACAGGGGACGGTTACCGGGAGACC. Its protein product is CASKPQGTGDGYRET. The CDR3 in full is CASKPQGTGDGYRETQYF. V gene TRBV2 combines with J gene TRBJ2-5; 10 nucleotides agree with TRBD1. The read falls 3 residues short of the CDR3 end, and the missing part is taken from the germline J gene. This CDR3 spans 18 amino acids. In germline, CDR1 is SNHLY, CDR2 FYNNEI. V was clipped by 7 bases and J by 5 bases; unmatched bases: 19.

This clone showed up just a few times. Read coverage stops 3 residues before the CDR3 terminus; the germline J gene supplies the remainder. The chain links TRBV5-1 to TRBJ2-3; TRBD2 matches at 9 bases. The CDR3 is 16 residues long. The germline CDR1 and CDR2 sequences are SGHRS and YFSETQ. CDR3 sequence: CASSSVPGQSGGTQYF. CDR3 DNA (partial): TGCGCCAGCAGCTCGGTCCCGGGACAGAGCGGGGGGACG.

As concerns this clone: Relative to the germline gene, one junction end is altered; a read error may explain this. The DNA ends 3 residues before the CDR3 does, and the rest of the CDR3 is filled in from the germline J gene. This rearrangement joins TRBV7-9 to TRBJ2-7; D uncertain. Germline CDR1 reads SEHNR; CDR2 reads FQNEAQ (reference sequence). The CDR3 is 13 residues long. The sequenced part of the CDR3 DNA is TGTTCCAGCAGCGTAAGATCAGATCCCGAG. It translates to CSSSVRSDPE. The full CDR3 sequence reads CSSSVRSDPEQYF.

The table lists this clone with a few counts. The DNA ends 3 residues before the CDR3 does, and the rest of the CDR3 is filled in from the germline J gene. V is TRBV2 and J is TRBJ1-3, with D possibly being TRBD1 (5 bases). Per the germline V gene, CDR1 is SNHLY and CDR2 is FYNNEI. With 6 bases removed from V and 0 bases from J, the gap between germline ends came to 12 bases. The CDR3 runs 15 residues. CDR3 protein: CASSTQGFSGNTIYF. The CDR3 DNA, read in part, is TGTGCCAGCAGCACCCAGGGCTTCTCTGGAAACACC.

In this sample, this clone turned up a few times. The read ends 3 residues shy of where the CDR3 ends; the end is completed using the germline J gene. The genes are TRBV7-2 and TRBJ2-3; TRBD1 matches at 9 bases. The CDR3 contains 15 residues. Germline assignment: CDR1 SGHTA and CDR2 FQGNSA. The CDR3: CASSLLGQGSETQYF. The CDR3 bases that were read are TGTGCCAGCAGCTTACTAGGACAGGGGAGTGAGACG. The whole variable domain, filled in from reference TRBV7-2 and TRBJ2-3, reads GAGVSQSPSNKVTEKGKDVELRCDPISGHTALYWYRQSLGQGLEFLIYFQGNSAPDKSGLPSDRFSAERTGGSVSTLTIQRTQQEDSAVYLCASSLLGQGSETQYFGPGTRLTVL.

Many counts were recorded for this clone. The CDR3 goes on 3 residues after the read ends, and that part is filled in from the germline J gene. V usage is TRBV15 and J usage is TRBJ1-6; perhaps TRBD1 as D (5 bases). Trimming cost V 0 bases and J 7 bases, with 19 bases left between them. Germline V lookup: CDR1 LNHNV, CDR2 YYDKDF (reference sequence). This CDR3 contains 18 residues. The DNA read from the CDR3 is TGTGCCACCAGCAGAGATCCCCAGGTTGGGGGGAACAATTCACCC. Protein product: CATSRDPQVGGNNSP. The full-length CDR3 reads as CATSRDPQVGGNNSPLHF.

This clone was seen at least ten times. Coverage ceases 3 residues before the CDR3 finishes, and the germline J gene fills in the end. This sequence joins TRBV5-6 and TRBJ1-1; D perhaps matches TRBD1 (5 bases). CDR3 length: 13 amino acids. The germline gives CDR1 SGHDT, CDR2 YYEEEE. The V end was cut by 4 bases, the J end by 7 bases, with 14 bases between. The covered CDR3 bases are TGTGCCAGCAGCACCCAGGGAAACGGTGAA. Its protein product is CASSTQGNGE. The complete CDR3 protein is CASSTQGNGEAFF.

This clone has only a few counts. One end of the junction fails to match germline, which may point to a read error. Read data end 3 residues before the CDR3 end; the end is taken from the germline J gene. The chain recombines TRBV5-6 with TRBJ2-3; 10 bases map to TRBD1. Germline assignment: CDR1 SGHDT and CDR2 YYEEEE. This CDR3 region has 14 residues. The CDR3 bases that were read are TGTGCCAGCAGCCTGGGGACAGGGGCAGAGACG. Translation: CASSLGTGAET. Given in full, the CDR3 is CASSLGTGAETQYF.

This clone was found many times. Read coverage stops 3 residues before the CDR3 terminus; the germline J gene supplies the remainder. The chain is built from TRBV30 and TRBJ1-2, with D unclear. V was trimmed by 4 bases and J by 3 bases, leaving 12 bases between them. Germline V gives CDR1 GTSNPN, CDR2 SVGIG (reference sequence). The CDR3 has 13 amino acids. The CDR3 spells CAWNTERHYGYTF. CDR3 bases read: TGTGCCTGGAACACGGAGCGGCACTATGGC.

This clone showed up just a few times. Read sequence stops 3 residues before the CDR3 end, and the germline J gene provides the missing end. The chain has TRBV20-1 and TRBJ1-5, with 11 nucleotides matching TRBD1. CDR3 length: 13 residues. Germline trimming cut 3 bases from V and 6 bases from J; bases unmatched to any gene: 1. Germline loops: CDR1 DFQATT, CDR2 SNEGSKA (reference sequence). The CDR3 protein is CSASGQGAQPQHF. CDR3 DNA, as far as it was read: TGCAGTGCTAGCGGACAGGGGGCTCAGCCC.

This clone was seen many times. The CDR3 protein is CASSYSSNTGELFF. The CDR3 DNA, read in part, is TGTGCCAGCAGCTACTCTAGTAACACCGGGGAG. The chain recombines TRBV2 with TRBJ2-2; D is undetermined. The read terminates 3 residues ahead of where the CDR3 ends, so the germline J gene completes it. This CDR3 contains 14 residues. Germline values: CDR1 SNHLY, CDR2 FYNNEI. V lost 6 bases to trimming and J lost 2 bases, with 10 bases between them.

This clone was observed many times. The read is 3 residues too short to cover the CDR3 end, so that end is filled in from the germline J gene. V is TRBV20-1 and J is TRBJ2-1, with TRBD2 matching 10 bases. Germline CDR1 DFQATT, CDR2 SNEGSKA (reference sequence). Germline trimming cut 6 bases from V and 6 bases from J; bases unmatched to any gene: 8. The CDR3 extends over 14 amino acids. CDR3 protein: CSAISSGGLNEQFF. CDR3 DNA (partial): TGCAGTGCCATCTCTAGCGGGGGACTCAATGAG.

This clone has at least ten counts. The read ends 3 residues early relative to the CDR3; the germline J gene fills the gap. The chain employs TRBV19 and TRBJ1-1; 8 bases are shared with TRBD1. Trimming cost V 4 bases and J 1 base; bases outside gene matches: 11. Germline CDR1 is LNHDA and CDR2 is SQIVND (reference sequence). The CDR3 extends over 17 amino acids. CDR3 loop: CASSTGRGQGGNTEAFF. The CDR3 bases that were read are TGTGCCAGTAGTACGGGACGAGGACAGGGTGGGAACACTGAA.

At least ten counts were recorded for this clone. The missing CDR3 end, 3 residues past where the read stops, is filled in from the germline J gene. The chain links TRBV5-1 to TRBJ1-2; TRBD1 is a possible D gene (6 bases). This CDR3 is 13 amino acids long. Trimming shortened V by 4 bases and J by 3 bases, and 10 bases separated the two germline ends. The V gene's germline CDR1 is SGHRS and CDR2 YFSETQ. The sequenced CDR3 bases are TGCGCCAGCAGCCCGGACAGAGACTATGGC. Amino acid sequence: CASSPDRDYG. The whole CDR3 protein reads CASSPDRDYGYTF.

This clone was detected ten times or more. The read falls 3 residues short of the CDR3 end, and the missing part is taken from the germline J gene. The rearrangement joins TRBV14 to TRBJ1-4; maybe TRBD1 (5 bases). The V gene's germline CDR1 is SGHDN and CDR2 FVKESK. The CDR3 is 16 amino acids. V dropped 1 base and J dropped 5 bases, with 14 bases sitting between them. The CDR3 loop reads CASSQGGGSGNEKLFF. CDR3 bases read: TGTGCCAGCAGCCAAGGCGGGGGTTCGGGGAATGAAAAA. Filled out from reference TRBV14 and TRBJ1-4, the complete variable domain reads EAGVTQFPSHSVIEKGQTVTLRCDPISGHDNLYWYRRVMGKEIKFLLHFVKESKQDESGMPNNRFLAERTGGTYSTLKVQPAELEDSGVYFCASSQGGGSGNEKLFFGSGTQLSVL.

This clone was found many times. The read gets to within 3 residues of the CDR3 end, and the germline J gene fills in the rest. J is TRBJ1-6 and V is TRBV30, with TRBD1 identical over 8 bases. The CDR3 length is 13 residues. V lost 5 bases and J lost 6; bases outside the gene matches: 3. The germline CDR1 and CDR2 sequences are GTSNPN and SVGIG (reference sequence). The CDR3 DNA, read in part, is TGTGCCTGGCAGGGGGCAGGTAATTCACCC. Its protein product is CAWQGAGNSP. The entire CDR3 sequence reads CAWQGAGNSPLHF.

CDR3 loop: CASSLGPAGRYEQYF. The DNA read from the CDR3 is TGTGCCAGCAGCTTAGGCCCAGCGGGCCGCTACGAG. The chain combines TRBV7-2 with TRBJ2-7; D is possibly TRBD2 (6 bases). The read falls 3 residues short of the CDR3 end, and the missing part is taken from the germline J gene. The V gene's germline CDR1 is SGHTA and CDR2 FQGNSA. This CDR3 comprises 15 residues. Trimming took off 1 base at V and 3 bases at J, with 13 bases between the two ends.

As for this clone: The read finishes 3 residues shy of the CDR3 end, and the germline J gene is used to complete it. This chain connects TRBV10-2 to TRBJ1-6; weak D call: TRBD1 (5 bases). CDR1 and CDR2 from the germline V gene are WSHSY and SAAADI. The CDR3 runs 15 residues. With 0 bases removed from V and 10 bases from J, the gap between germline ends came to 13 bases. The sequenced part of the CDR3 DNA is TGCGCCAGCAGTGAGTCAGGGGTCTCAAGGTCACCC. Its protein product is CASSESGVSRSP. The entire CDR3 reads CASSESGVSRSPLHF.

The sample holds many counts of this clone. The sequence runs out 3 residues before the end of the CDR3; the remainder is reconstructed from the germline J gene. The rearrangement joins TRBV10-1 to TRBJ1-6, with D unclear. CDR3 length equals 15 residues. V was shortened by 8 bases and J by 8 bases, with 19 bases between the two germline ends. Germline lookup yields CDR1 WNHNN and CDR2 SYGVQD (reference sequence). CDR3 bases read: TGCGCCAGCCCGAGCCCGGGGATTGTGGATTCACCC. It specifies CASPSPGIVDSP. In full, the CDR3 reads CASPSPGIVDSPLHF.

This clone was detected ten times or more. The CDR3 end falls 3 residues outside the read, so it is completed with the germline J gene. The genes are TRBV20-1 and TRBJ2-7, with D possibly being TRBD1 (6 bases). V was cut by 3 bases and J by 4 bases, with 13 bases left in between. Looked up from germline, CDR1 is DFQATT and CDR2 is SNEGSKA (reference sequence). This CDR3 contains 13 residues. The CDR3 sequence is CSARDSPKYEQYF. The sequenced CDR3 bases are TGCAGTGCTAGGGACAGCCCCAAGTACGAG.

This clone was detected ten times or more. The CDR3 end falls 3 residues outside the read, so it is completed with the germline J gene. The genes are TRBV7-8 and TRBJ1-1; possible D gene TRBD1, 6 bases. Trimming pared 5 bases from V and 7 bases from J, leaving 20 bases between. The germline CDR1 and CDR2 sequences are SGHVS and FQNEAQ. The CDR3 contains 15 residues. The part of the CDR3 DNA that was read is TGTGCCAGCAGCAGGAAGACAGGCCAAACCAGTGAA. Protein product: CASSRKTGQTSE. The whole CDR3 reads CASSRKTGQTSEAFF.

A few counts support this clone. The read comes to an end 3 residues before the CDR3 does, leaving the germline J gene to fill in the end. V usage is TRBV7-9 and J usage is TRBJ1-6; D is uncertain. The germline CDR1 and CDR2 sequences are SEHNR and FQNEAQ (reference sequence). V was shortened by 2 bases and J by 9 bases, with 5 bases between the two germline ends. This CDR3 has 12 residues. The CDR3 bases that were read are TGTGCCAGCAGCTTACTAGGTTCACCC. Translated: CASSLLGSP. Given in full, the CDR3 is CASSLLGSPLHF.

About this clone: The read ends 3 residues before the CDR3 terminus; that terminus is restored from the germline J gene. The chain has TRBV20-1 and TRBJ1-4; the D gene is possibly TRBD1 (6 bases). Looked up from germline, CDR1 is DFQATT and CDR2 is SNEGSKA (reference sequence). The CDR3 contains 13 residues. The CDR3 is CSATQQGSGPLFF. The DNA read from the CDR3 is TGCAGTGCTACCCAACAGGGCTCGGGACCA.